This record looks at one T cell receptor beta chain sequence and its context. Its antigen is currently not known. Base qualities are not recorded, but no much larger clone differs from it by a single base. CDR1 and CDR2, looked up from the germline V gene (reference sequence), are MNHNY and SVGAGI. V drops 4 bases and J drops 7 bases, leaving 8 bases in between. From the cysteine up to the phenylalanine, the CDR3 has a length of 11 residues. Only the CDR3 DNA stays, 33 bases, in frame from base 1. What this sample's time point label stands for: about 28 days (+/-7) after the second vaccine dose. In the paper's terms, the treatment or condition label means: meningococcal conjugate vaccine given as trial control. Samples from vaccinated people were obtained from the UK trials COV001 and COV002, which included a single-blind randomized controlled phase 2/3 trial of AZD1222 (ChAdOx1 nCoV-19) in healthy adults. Trial participant PBMC samples were collected at day 0 and day 28 after the second dose for TCRbeta chain sequencing.

The data originate from a study of T cell responses to AZD1222 COVID-19 vaccine (dated by TCRdb to the early 2020s). With respect to the entire study: TCR sequencing was performed for fewer than 250 trial participants, of whom some 200 were given two doses of AZD1222 and some 26 were given two doses of MenACWY control vaccine. Trial participants were enrolled by age into subgroups of 18-55, 56-69 and 70-plus years, and around 150, 28 and 57 TCR-sequenced participants, respectively, were included in these subgroups. The study at large found these results: Reportedly, close to half of the unique spike-specific TCRs recognized epitopes lying outside the regions that are mutated in the B.1.351 and B.1.1.7 variants. CD4 TCRs associated with the vaccine covered the entire spike protein, and the dominant responses were in regions 160-218 and 743-854. A significant rise in spike-specific TCR breadth and depth was observed after two AZD1222 doses relative to day 0 and relative to MenACWY recipients. Conclusions about previously exposed vaccinees are limited because only five or six AZD1222 recipients were SARS-CoV-2 seropositive at baseline. The 56-69-year group was small, and its depth increase did not reach significance, likely because of low power. Most participants were white British and females outnumbered males, and the authors suggested that clonal diversity may have been underestimated. No day 14 peak-response samples were available, so repertoires were characterized only after the peak T cell response.

The CDR3 regions of human TCRbeta chains were analyzed by immunosequencing. The paper's data handling went like this. TCRs in the repertoires were compared against a reference library of SARS-CoV-2-specific TCRs that had been generated with the MIRA antigen-specificity platform. Breadth was defined as the fraction of unique TCRs that were SARS-CoV-2-associated. Depth was defined as the fraction of total T cells that were SARS-CoV-2-associated. Using the MIRA data, each spike-specific TCR was mapped to the spike region that the TCR reacts to and placed in a CD4 or CD8 class. Log10-transformed breadth and depth values were compared by one-way ANOVA with Sidak's multiple comparisons tests. Imported from immuneACCESS, the table was reduced by TCRdb to in-frame sequences with V and J called. These copies leave out some clones; in studies compared against another copy, an unresolved V gene accounts for under half, and the cause of the remainder is not known. V and J calls and clone size come straight from that table; D and trimming were deduced from the DNA. Within this sample are about 200,000 clones, with around nine tenths of them counted one time only. The top ten clones comprise about 3.6% of the sample.

The input for sequencing was peripheral blood, taken 28 days after the second dose of the MenACWY control vaccine. This receptor was taken from an adult who received the MenACWY meningococcal vaccine as a control. In this chain, TRBV6-6 is recombined with TRBJ2-7; the D gene lacks a confident call. The DNA is TGTGCCAGCAGTTCCCCGCGTGAGCAGTACTTC. This encodes CASSSPREQYF.